This paragraph covers one T cell receptor beta chain sequence. The antigen remains unidentified. A second PCR, run for about 7 to 12 cycles, used a sample-barcoded 5' primer plus a J-beta primer mix. Carrying 12 random nucleotides, a template-switch adaptor labeled each individual cDNA molecule. TCRdb fed the 5' RACE reads into MiXCR, producing one record per CDR3 protein. The data hold more than 1,400,000 distinct CDR3 sequences, with approximately 40% observed a single time. The data belong to a study of blood T cells in healthy people across ages. Study background: When template switching was applied, about one barcoded beta molecule was captured per two T cells.

Germline-derived CDR1 and CDR2 are SNHLY and FYNNEI. V was shortened by 5 bases and J by 1 base, with 10 bases between the two germline ends. This CDR3 comprises 14 residues. Study-wide results and caveats: Per million T cells, TCR beta diversity dropped about linearly as age rose. With unsorted PBMCs, a conclusive comparison of naive versus antigen-experienced cells was not possible.

This clonotype originated in a woman between 18 and 29 years old in good health. This chain links TRBV2 with TRBJ2-3, with D tentatively TRBD2 (6 bases). The sample consisted of blood. The CDR3 here is CASSTSLGTDTQYF. As DNA, the CDR3 is TGTGCCAGCAGTACTAGCTTAGGCACAGATACGCAGTATTTT.